Each of the 8 T cell receptor beta chains below was sequenced from the same sample in a study of OX40 agonist ivuxolimab in advanced cancers. Produced via immunoSEQ multiplex PCR; TCRdb's table is partial and in-frame only. The repertoire has some 34,000 clones, roughly 82% of them found once; the top ten carry more than 10%. The sample here was CD4+ or CD8+ T cells sorted from blood, taken in a trial of the OX40 agonist ivuxolimab. These receptors all come from an adult with an advanced solid tumor such as melanoma, head and neck, liver or kidney cancer.

Notes on this clone: Sequence at one end of the junction differs from germline and may be a read error. The chain couples TRBV7-6 to TRBJ2-7, with TRBD2 identical over 7 bases. The germline V gene has CDR1 SGHVS and CDR2 FNYEAQ. The CDR3 contains 13 residues. Written as DNA, the CDR3 is TGTGCCAGCAGCTTGACTAGCTTCCACGAGCAGTGCTTC. Residues: CASSLTSFHEQCF.

This clone was recorded a few times. Distinct nucleotide sequences in the sample also encode this CDR3. The CDR3 nucleotides read TGTGCCAGCAGCCCGGGCACCGGGGAGCTGTTTTTT. Its protein product is CASSPGTGELFF. The rearrangement joins TRBV28 to TRBJ2-2; D not certain. This CDR3 region has 12 residues. The V gene's germline CDR1 is MDHEN and CDR2 SYDVKM. V was trimmed by 6 bases and J by 4 bases, leaving 6 bases between them.

The J gene is TRBJ1-6, the V gene TRBV19, with 10 bases matching TRBD1. Germline values: CDR1 LNHDA, CDR2 SQIVND (reference sequence). The CDR3 is 19 amino acids. The ends lost 3 bases at V and 1 base at J; junction bases unmatched: 9. The chain's CDR3 is CASSIYGDRGLSYNSPLHF. CDR3 nucleotide sequence: TGTGCCAGTAGTATTTACGGGGACAGGGGACTATCCTATAATTCACCCCTCCACTTT.

The chain is built from TRBV6-5 and TRBJ1-1; possible D gene TRBD1, 5 bases. Per the germline V gene, CDR1 is MNHEY and CDR2 is SVGAGI. The CDR3 contains 13 residues. V was pared by 3 bases and J by 4 bases, with 9 bases between. As DNA, the CDR3 is TGTGCCAGCAGTTATGGGGGGAGCACTGAAGCTTTCTTT. This sequence encodes CASSYGGSTEAFF.

V is TRBV15 and J is TRBJ2-3; the match to TRBD2 covers 8 bases. CDR3 length equals 16 residues. Germline CDR1 and CDR2: LNHNV and YYDKDF (reference sequence). The V and J ends lost 1 base and 4 bases, in that order; junction bases with no gene match: 7. CDR3 region: CATSRVGAGVADTQYF. The CDR3 DNA reads as TGTGCCACCAGCAGAGTCGGAGCGGGGGTGGCAGATACGCAGTATTTT.

The gene calls are TRBV10-2 and TRBJ2-7; 8 bases line up with TRBD1. The CDR3 spans 13 residues. From germline, CDR1 is WSHSY and CDR2 SAAADI. With V trimmed by 7 bases and J by 4 bases, 6 bases remained unmatched. The CDR3 here is CASTAGGEYEQYF. CDR3 bases: TGCGCCAGCACTGCAGGGGGCGAGTACGAGCAGTACTTC.

The chain joins TRBV18 to TRBJ1-4; perhaps TRBD1 as D (5 bases). The CDR3 sequence is 15 residues long. V gave up 2 bases and J gave up 5 bases, with 12 bases separating them. CDR1 is KGHSH, CDR2 LQKENI, per germline. In DNA form, the CDR3 reads TGTGCCAGCTCACCAGACCGGGACTTCAATGAAAAACTGTTTTTT. Protein product: CASSPDRDFNEKLFF.

This clone has a handful of counts. V and J are TRBV15 and TRBJ2-5; 8 bases fit TRBD1. The CDR3 covers 16 residues. CDR1 and CDR2 from the germline V gene are LNHNV and YYDKDF (reference sequence). Unmatched junction bases numbered 9, after V lost 1 base and J lost 5 bases. CDR3 nucleotide sequence: TGTGCCACCAGCAGAGGTGGGACAGGCAGGACGGAGACCCAGTACTTC. It is translated as CATSRGGTGRTETQYF.